This T cell receptor beta chain stems from a study of cytomegalovirus exposure and HLA in healthy donors (dated by TCRdb to 2016 to 2017). Regarding the study in general: A later analysis indicated that the roughly 120 validation repertoires were generated on the platform also employed for the 670 or so repertoires of the first cohort. The study was designed to test whether signatures of past pathogen exposure could be identified by cataloging public T cell receptors. A separate validation cohort of roughly 110 different subjects was used in addition to the 666-subject first cohort. To predict cytomegalovirus infection status, the study combined high-throughput TCR immunosequencing, statistical association of individual TCRs with disease status, and machine learning. Paper-wide results and their limitations: The study gave a list of about 150 TCR beta chains associated with cytomegalovirus. A later analysis had no HLA typing for the validation cohort, so co-occurrence there was scored across all 110 or so repertoires. Of the cluster scores, roughly 93% were above 0 in a later analysis, which found that TCRs clustered in the first cohort also tended to co-occur in the 95 to 150 validation repertoires. Cytomegalovirus status was reported to be diagnosed by the classifier with high specificity and sensitivity in both the original and validation cohorts. Most TCR sequences were observed very rarely across donors, whereas some public TCRs were present in many individuals. In vitro tests confirmed that a few of the cytomegalovirus-associated TCR beta chains recognize cytomegalovirus antigens. According to the authors, the approach could potentially be generalized to other disease states and immunological phenotypes.

Details on this clone: Its antigen remains undetermined. Base qualities are not provided; no much larger clone lies one nucleotide away.

From the germline V gene, CDR1 is MGHDK and CDR2 is SYGVNS. The CDR3 numbers 16 residues from cysteine through phenylalanine. CDR3 DNA is the only sequence kept; it has 48 bases, read in frame from the first base. V is pared back by 6 bases and J by 0 bases, with 17 bases lying between the germline termini. The donors were included in the validation cohort of approximately 120 subjects, a group kept apart from the roughly 700-subject first cohort. Libraries were built with the immunoSEQ multiplex PCR assay. Concerning the study's data processing: A statistical classification framework was built for diagnosing cytomegalovirus status from the catalog of TCR beta chain sequences. The table was pulled from immuneACCESS by TCRdb, which kept in-frame rearrangements only. Such tables lose some clones; where checked, under half of the loss comes from unresolved V genes, and the rest has no known cause. V, J and clone size reflect that table, while D and trimming were determined from the DNA. In this sample the table shows approximately 160,000 clones, around 96% of which occur a single time. The top ten clones comprise approximately 0.82% of the sample.

The chain employs TRBV25-1 and TRBJ1-1; the D gene is not confidently resolved. The sample was PBMCs. This TCR came from a woman younger than 30 in good health and CMV-seronegative. The nucleotide sequence reads as follows: TGTGCCAGCAGGACTACCGAAAGAGGAATGAACACTGAAGCTTTCTTT. This translates into CASRTTERGMNTEAFF. With the portions outside the CDR3 filled from the reference TRBV25-1 and TRBJ1-1 genes, the complete variable region becomes EADIYQTPRYLVIGTGKKITLECSQTMGHDKMYWYQQDPGMELHLIHYSYGVNSTEKGDLSSESTVSRIRTEHFPLTLESARPSHTSQYLCASRTTERGMNTEAFFGQGTRLTVV.